Following are 22 T cell receptor beta chains from one sample sequenced in a study of T cell repertoires in breast cancer. The expanded emulsion RT-PCR method captured paired alpha and beta chains from CD8+ T cells. Blocking oligonucleotides added to a second nested PCR suppressed unpaired genes. One entry per CDR3 protein results from TCRdb running MiXCR on the emulsion pairing reads. Of nearly 40,000 distinct CDR3 sequences in the sample, 45% are singletons; the top ten hold 55% to 75%. Sequencing used CD8+ T cells. The receptors were gathered from a pool of human donors with breast cancer or a healthy control (not recorded which).

This chain uses TRBV20-1 with TRBJ1-5, with TRBD1 matching 9 bases. CDR3 length equals 13 residues. The junction had 5 bases not matched to a gene; V was cut back by 7 bases and J by 4 bases. CDR1 is DFQATT and CDR2 is SNEGSKA in the germline V gene (reference sequence). CDR3 loop: CSVGTGRNQPQHF. The CDR3 nucleotides are TGCAGTGTCGGGACAGGGCGTAATCAGCCCCAGCATTTT.

In regard to this clonotype: One end of the junction fails to match germline, which may point to a read error. The V call is TRBV15, the J call TRBJ2-1; TRBD2 matches 10 bases. Germline V gives CDR1 LNHNV, CDR2 YYDKDF (reference sequence). The CDR3 runs 15 residues. The CDR3, as DNA: TGTGCCATCAGCAGACGGACTAGCGGAGCCAATGAGCAGTTCTTC. Protein: CAISRRTSGANEQFF.

J is TRBJ1-1 and V is TRBV27, with unresolved D. CDR1 and CDR2 (germline): MNHEY, SMNVEV (reference sequence). The V end was cut by 5 bases, the J end by 2 bases, with 12 bases between. The CDR3 length is 14 residues. CDR3 nucleotides: TGTGCCAGCAGTCCCCGAGGGCTTAACACTGAAGCTTTCTTT. It is translated as CASSPRGLNTEAFF.

At least ten counts were recorded for this clonotype. The rearrangement uses TRBV27 and TRBJ1-6; D possibly corresponds to TRBD1 (5 bases). There are 14 residues in the CDR3. Trimming left V 2 bases short and J 6 bases short, with 8 bases between. Germline-derived CDR1 and CDR2 are MNHEY and SMNVEV (reference sequence). The CDR3 sequence: CASSLGDLNSPLHF. For the CDR3, the DNA is TGTGCCAGCAGTTTAGGGGACCTTAATTCACCCCTCCACTTT.

The V gene is TRBV27, the J gene TRBJ2-1, with 7 bases matching TRBD2. J was trimmed by 6 bases and V by 5 bases; bases with no gene match: 13. This CDR3 is 16 amino acids long. Germline V gene data show CDR1 as MNHEY and CDR2 as SMNVEV (reference sequence). The CDR3 DNA reads TGTGCCAGCAGTAACCGACGACTAGCAGGACGCAATGAGCAGTTCTTC. Translating it yields CASSNRRLAGRNEQFF.

This clonotype was counted between two and nine times. The chain couples TRBV10-3 to TRBJ2-7; D perhaps matches TRBD2 (6 bases). Germline loops: CDR1 ENHRY, CDR2 SYGVKD. This CDR3 has 15 amino acids. Trimming cost V 10 bases and J 0 bases, with 19 bases left between them. For the CDR3, the DNA is TGTGCCACCACCATGACCGCGGGGAGCTCCTACGAGCAGTACTTC. Amino acid sequence: CATTMTAGSSYEQYF.

The table lists this clonotype with many counts. The V and J genes are TRBV4-2 and TRBJ2-3; D is undetermined. Per germline, CDR1 LGHNA and CDR2 YNFKEQ. V lost 0 bases and J 6 bases, leaving 10 bases between the germline ends. The CDR3 sequence is 14 residues long. The CDR3 loop reads CASSQELLVDTQYF. The CDR3 DNA follows: TGTGCCAGCAGCCAAGAACTCCTAGTGGATACGCAGTATTTT.

The chain combines TRBV20-1 with TRBJ1-2; D remains ambiguous. Trimming removed 3 bases at V and 6 bases at J, with 17 bases between. The length of the CDR3 is 14 residues. Looked up from germline, CDR1 is DFQATT and CDR2 is SNEGSKA (reference sequence). CDR3 coding DNA: TGCAGTGCTAGGCTCATACTAACATCGCATGGCTACACCTTC. Encoded protein: CSARLILTSHGYTF.

This chain connects TRBV11-1 to TRBJ2-1; 8 bases agree with TRBD1. Germline V gene lookup returns CDR1 SGHAT and CDR2 FQDESV (reference sequence). This CDR3 spans 15 amino acids. The V segment lost 11 bases and the J segment 0 bases; nucleotides outside the gene matches: 9. CDR3 nucleotide sequence: TGTGCCTCCACAGGGGGAGGAGGCTCCTACAATGAGCAGTTCTTC. Its translation is CASTGGGGSYNEQFF.

For this clonotype: It may be a read error: a sequence one base away is much more abundant. The CDR3 here is CASSPQTTDTQHF. The CDR3, as DNA: TGTGCCAGCAGTCCCCAAACCACAGATACGCAGCATTTT. The J gene is TRBJ2-3, the V gene TRBV12-3 or TRBV12-4; D unclear. The DNA end is a closer match to TRBJ1-5, so the J assignment may be wrong. This CDR3 is built from 13 residues.

The chain combines TRBV5-1 with TRBJ1-1, with D possibly being TRBD1 (6 bases). The length of the CDR3 is 21 residues. Trimming shortened V by 3 bases and J by 3 bases, and 33 bases separated the two germline ends. CDR1 SGHRS and CDR2 YFSETQ come from the germline V gene. The CDR3 sequence is CASSYSPRTGRKVIGDTEAFF. DNA of the CDR3: TGCGCCAGCAGCTACAGTCCACGAACAGGGCGGAAGGTTATCGGGGACACTGAAGCTTTCTTT.

The genes are TRBV6-1 and TRBJ1-2; D uncertain. The CDR3 contains 14 residues. Germline V gives CDR1 MNHNS, CDR2 SASEGT. V gave up 2 bases and J gave up 6 bases, with 13 bases separating them. The CDR3 here is CASSEKEGANGYTF. CDR3 nucleotides: TGTGCCAGCAGTGAAAAGGAGGGAGCCAATGGCTACACCTTC.

The chain joins TRBV2 to TRBJ1-1, with unresolved D. Trimming left V 0 bases short and J 7 bases short, with 15 bases between. The length of the CDR3 is 15 residues. CDR1 and CDR2 (germline): SNHLY, FYNNEI. The CDR3: CASSEALSRSNEAFF. CDR3 coding DNA: TGTGCCAGCAGTGAAGCGTTATCCAGGTCGAATGAAGCTTTCTTT.

This clonotype occurred a few times. This chain connects TRBV4-1 to TRBJ2-3, with D possibly TRBD2 on 5 matching bases. The length of the CDR3 is 13 residues. In germline, CDR1 is MGHRA, CDR2 YSYEKL. V gave up 6 bases and J gave up 6 bases, with 13 bases separating them. CDR3 loop: CASSLALADTQYF. The CDR3 DNA reads as TGCGCCAGCAGTCTAGCCTTGGCGGATACGCAGTATTTT.

The chain joins TRBV27 to TRBJ2-7; D gene uncertain. Germline assignment: CDR1 MNHEY and CDR2 SMNVEV (reference sequence). Trimming took off 4 bases at V and 0 bases at J, with 10 bases between the two ends. CDR3 length: 14 residues. This CDR3 is CASSYAASSYEQYF. The CDR3 bases are TGTGCCAGCAGTTACGCAGCCAGCTCCTACGAGCAGTACTTC.

In its sample, this clonotype was seen many times. The V gene is TRBV6-5, the J gene TRBJ1-3, with unresolved D. The CDR3 extends over 12 amino acids. Germline V lookup: CDR1 MNHEY, CDR2 SVGAGI. V was cut by 8 bases and J by 2 bases, with 7 bases left in between. The CDR3 DNA is TGTGCCAGCGCCGGTACTGGAAACACCATATATTTT. Amino acids: CASAGTGNTIYF.

Regarding this clonotype: Germline is not matched at one junction end, which may reflect a read error. The rearrangement uses TRBV5-4 and TRBJ2-3; D is ambiguous. CDR3 length: 16 residues. In germline, CDR1 is SGHNT, CDR2 YYREEE (reference sequence). CDR3 residues: CASGLEGLVGTDTQYF. The CDR3 DNA reads as TGTGCCAGCGGCTTGGAAGGTCTTGTGGGCACAGATACGCAGTATTTT.

This clonotype came up many times. The V gene is TRBV27, the J gene TRBJ2-5, with D maybe TRBD1 (6 bases). With 3 bases removed from V and 5 bases from J, the gap between germline ends came to 16 bases. Germline V gives CDR1 MNHEY, CDR2 SMNVEV (reference sequence). This CDR3 spans 15 amino acids. The CDR3 DNA sequence: TGTGCCAGCAGTTTGGGCCGCACCCAGGGGGAGACCCAGTACTTC. It is translated as CASSLGRTQGETQYF.

This chain uses TRBV20-1 with TRBJ1-1, with D maybe TRBD1 (5 bases). Per germline, CDR1 DFQATT and CDR2 SNEGSKA (reference sequence). The CDR3 sequence is 13 residues long. Trimming took 6 bases from V and 11 from J, leaving 22 bases between them. As DNA, the CDR3 is TGCAGTGCCCAACCTATCTCCGGGACGGGGGCTTTCTTT. Residues: CSAQPISGTGAFF.

V usage is TRBV20-1 and J usage is TRBJ2-3; the D gene is possibly TRBD2 (5 bases). Germline values: CDR1 DFQATT, CDR2 SNEGSKA (reference sequence). The CDR3 length is 11 residues. V lost 7 bases and J lost 6, with 11 bases in between. CDR3 residues: CSGLMGDTQYF. In nucleotides, the CDR3 is TGCAGTGGACTAATGGGGGATACGCAGTATTTT.

This chain uses TRBV29-1 with TRBJ1-1; D is unresolved. Between the trimmed V and J ends, which lost 3 bases and 6 bases, there was a span of 20 bases. Germline assignment: CDR1 SQVTM and CDR2 ANQGSEA. This CDR3 region has 15 residues. DNA for the CDR3: TGCAGCGTTGAGGACCCGACCCGGGGTAGGGCTGAAGCTTTCTTT. Its translation is CSVEDPTRGRAEAFF.

A remark on this clonotype: This may come from a read error, since a much larger clone is one base off. The V and J genes are TRBV28 and TRBJ1-1; D remains ambiguous. CDR3 size: 11 residues. CDR1 is MDHEN, CDR2 SYDVKM, per germline. The germline V and J ends were trimmed by 10 bases and 10 bases, with 16 bases remaining between them. CDR3 nucleotide sequence: TGTGCCAACCAGAGGGCCGGATCAGCTTTCTTT. As protein: CANQRAGSAFF.